This entry lists 3 T cell receptor beta chains sequenced from one sample in a study of blood T cell repertoires in COVID-19. The assay was immunoSEQ multiplex PCR, and TCRdb's table has in-frame clones only and misses some. The table includes some 150,000 clones, roughly 82% detected once. Specimen: peripheral blood. These TCRs come from a woman aged 45-60 years in a cohort sampled during active or convalescent COVID-19.

This chain joins TRBV19 and TRBJ2-1, with D hard to call. The germline V gene has CDR1 LNHDA and CDR2 SQIVND (reference sequence). The CDR3 extends over 11 amino acids. The ends were cut back, 8 bases at V and 6 bases at J, with 8 bases in the middle. The CDR3 coding sequence is TGTGCCAGTCGACTCCTCAATGAGCAGTTCTTC. It translates to CASRLLNEQFF.

The chain is built from TRBV28 and TRBJ1-4; D gene unclear. CDR1 is MDHEN and CDR2 is SYDVKM in the germline V gene. Trimming pared 6 bases from V and 4 bases from J, leaving 15 bases between. The CDR3 loop spans 15 amino acids. The CDR3 DNA is TGTGCCAGCAGCACAGCAGGTCGGGGTAATGAAAAACTGTTTTTT. Translated, it gives CASSTAGRGNEKLFF.

This chain joins TRBV2 and TRBJ1-6; possible D gene TRBD1, 6 bases. The germline V gene encodes CDR1 SNHLY and CDR2 FYNNEI. Trimming stripped 8 bases from V and 9 bases from J, with 14 bases between. The CDR3 totals 13 residues. The DNA for the CDR3 is TGTGCCAGCCTTACAGGGTCTGGTTCACCCCTCCACTTT. Protein sequence: CASLTGSGSPLHF.